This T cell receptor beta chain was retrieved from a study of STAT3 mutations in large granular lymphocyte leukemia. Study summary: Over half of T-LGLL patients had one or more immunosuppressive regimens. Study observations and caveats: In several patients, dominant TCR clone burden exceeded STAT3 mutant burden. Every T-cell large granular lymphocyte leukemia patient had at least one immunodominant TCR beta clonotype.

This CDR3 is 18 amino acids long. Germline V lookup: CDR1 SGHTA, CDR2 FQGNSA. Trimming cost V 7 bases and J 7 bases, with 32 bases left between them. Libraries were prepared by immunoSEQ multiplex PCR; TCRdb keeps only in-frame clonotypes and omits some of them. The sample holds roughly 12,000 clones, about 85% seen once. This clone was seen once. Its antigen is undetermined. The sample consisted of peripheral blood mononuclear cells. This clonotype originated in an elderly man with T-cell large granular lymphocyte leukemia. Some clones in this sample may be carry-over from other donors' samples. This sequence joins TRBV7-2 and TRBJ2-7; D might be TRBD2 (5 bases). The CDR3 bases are TGTGCCAGCACCAAAGCAGGCGGTGGGGTCTCCCTCCAGCGGGAGCAGTACTTC. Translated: CASTKAGGGVSLQREQYF.